A selection of T cell receptor beta chains follows, all from one sample in a study of T cell responses to AZD1222 COVID-19 vaccine. Repertoires were generated with immunoSEQ multiplex PCR, while TCRdb's copy carries only in-frame clones and drops some. The table lists about 150,000 clones, around 90% of them singletons. The sample here was peripheral blood, taken on day 0 of AZD1222 vaccination. The receptors shown here come from an adult in good health. Both conserved end residues are part of each CDR3. The D gene is left open where the match is weak. Only some rows state a clone size, as once, few, many or a class for expanded clones.

J,size,D,V,CDR3,DNA
TRBJ2-3,NA,TRBD1,TRBV6-4,CASSAKGQGGADTQYF,TGTGCCAGCAGTGCGAAGGGACAGGGAGGGGCAGATACGCAGTATTTT
TRBJ1-2,NA,TRBD1,TRBV18,CASSPGQHYGYTF,TGTGCCAGCTCACCGGGACAGCATTATGGCTACACCTTC
TRBJ2-7,NA,TRBD1,TRBV29-1,CSVSRDRGLKEQYF,TGCAGCGTTTCCCGGGACAGGGGCCTTAAGGAGCAGTACTTC
TRBJ1-6,NA,NA,TRBV2,CASSYGVPRSYNSPLHF,TGTGCCAGCAGTTACGGGGTCCCTCGCTCCTATAATTCACCCCTCCACTTT
TRBJ2-7,NA,TRBD2,TRBV5-1,CASSRLGTSGVRAYEQYF,TGCGCCAGCAGCCGACTTGGGACTAGCGGGGTCAGAGCCTACGAGCAGTACTTC
TRBJ2-7,NA,NA,TRBV21-1,CASTTGGDEQYF,TGTGCCAGCACCACCGGAGGAGACGAGCAGTACTTC
TRBJ2-1,NA,TRBD2,TRBV6-5,CASSYAAGLDGNEQFF,TGTGCCAGCAGTTACGCGGCGGGACTAGATGGTAATGAGCAGTTCTTC
TRBJ2-3,NA,NA,TRBV7-9,CASSFWTDRDTQYF,TGTGCCAGCAGCTTCTGGACAGACCGCGATACGCAGTATTTT
TRBJ1-4,NA,TRBD1,TRBV19,CASSMDRGGGEKLFF,TGTGCCAGTAGTATGGACAGGGGCGGTGGTGAAAAACTGTTTTTT
TRBJ2-7,NA,TRBD1,TRBV7-2,CASSFISGQGASEQYF,TGTGCCAGCAGCTTCATCTCGGGACAGGGGGCGAGCGAGCAGTACTTC
TRBJ1-5,NA,NA,TRBV6-5,CASSGGPRWPQHF,TGTGCCAGCAGCGGAGGGCCCCGGTGGCCCCAGCATTTT
TRBJ2-7,NA,NA,TRBV18,CASSPSGPYEQYF,TGTGCCAGCTCACCCTCCGGACCCTACGAGCAGTACTTC
TRBJ1-5,NA,NA,TRBV7-2,CASSFGSADPTNQPQHF,TGTGCCAGCAGCTTTGGTTCAGCCGATCCCACCAATCAGCCCCAGCATTTT
TRBJ2-1,NA,TRBD2,TRBV3-1/TRBV3-2,CASSQATLLAGVRDEQFF,TGTGCCAGCAGCCAAGCGACTTTACTAGCGGGGGTACGGGATGAGCAGTTCTTC
TRBJ2-1,NA,TRBD2,TRBV11-2,CASSLAPGGPFEQFF,TGTGCCAGCAGCTTAGCTCCGGGAGGGCCATTTGAGCAGTTCTTC
TRBJ1-5,NA,NA,TRBV4-1,CASSQDGGSNQPQHF,TGCGCCAGCAGCCAAGACGGGGGGAGCAATCAGCCCCAGCATTTT
TRBJ1-2,NA,NA,TRBV18,CASSPPQFDYGYTF,TGTGCCAGCTCACCCCCACAGTTCGACTATGGCTACACCTTC
TRBJ2-7,NA,NA,TRBV29-1,CSGWDGASYEQYF,TGCAGCGGGTGGGACGGTGCCTCCTACGAGCAGTACTTC
TRBJ1-5,once,NA,TRBV6-6,CASSGGGQPQHF,TGTGCCAGCAGTGGCGGAGGGCAGCCCCAGCATTTT
TRBJ1-1,NA,NA,TRBV5-5,CASSLEDRAGRGEAFF,TGTGCCAGCAGCTTGGAGGATAGAGCAGGGAGGGGTGAAGCTTTCTTT
TRBJ2-3,few,TRBD1,TRBV2,CASSLGTGGTDTQYF,TGTGCCAGCAGCCTAGGGACAGGGGGAACAGATACGCAGTATTTT
TRBJ1-5,NA,NA,TRBV4-3,CASSQGVELPQHF,TGCGCCAGCAGCCAAGGGGTGGAGTTGCCCCAGCATTTT
TRBJ2-7,NA,NA,TRBV15,CATSRVRTAYFSYEQYF,TGTGCCACCAGCAGAGTTCGGACAGCTTATTTCTCCTACGAGCAGTACTTC
TRBJ1-1,NA,NA,TRBV18,CASSPKGITEAFF,TGTGCCAGCTCACCAAAGGGGATCACTGAAGCTTTCTTT
TRBJ2-7,NA,TRBD1,TRBV28,CASTLTGTGGFSSYEQYF,TGTGCCAGCACCTTAACCGGGACAGGGGGCTTTAGCTCCTACGAGCAGTACTTC
TRBJ1-1,NA,NA,TRBV6-2/TRBV6-3,CASSDPGRGMNTEAFF,TGTGCCAGCAGCGACCCGGGACGGGGCATGAACACTGAAGCTTTCTTT
TRBJ2-6,NA,NA,TRBV4-2,CASSQARSGANVLTF,TGTGCCAGCAGCCAGGCCCGCTCTGGGGCCAACGTCCTGACTTTC
TRBJ1-1,few,NA,TRBV6-2/TRBV6-3,CASSYRTRSGRNTEAFF,TGTGCCAGCAGTTACCGAACTCGCTCCGGGAGGAACACTGAAGCTTTCTTT
TRBJ2-7,NA,NA,TRBV19,CASGSYEQYF,TGTGCCTCCGGCTCCTACGAGCAGTACTTC